Listed below are T cell receptor beta chains from one sample, sequenced in a study of blood T cell repertoires in COVID-19. The protocol was immunoSEQ multiplex PCR, while the TCRdb copy is restricted to in-frame clones and leaves out a portion. The sample comprises over 150,000 clones, approximately 84% of which are singletons, and roughly 6.9% rests with the top ten. The sample was peripheral blood. The receptors here all came from a human donor with acute or convalescent COVID-19. The donor label of this sample is uncertain. Both conserved end residues are part of each CDR3. A D gene is named only where the DNA matches it firmly. A row's size may be missing; if present it is once, few, many or a size class.

D: TRBD1; V: TRBV28; J: TRBJ1-2; size: -; DNA: TGTGCCAGCAGTTTCGGGACAGAGTATGGCTACACCTTC; CDR3: CASSFGTEYGYTF
D: TRBD2; V: TRBV10-3; J: TRBJ2-7; size: few; DNA: TGTGCCATCAGTGGCCGGGGGGGGGACGACGAGCAGTACTTC; CDR3: CAISGRGGDDEQYF
D: -; V: TRBV6-2/TRBV6-3; J: TRBJ1-6; size: -; DNA: TGTGCCAGCAGTTCGGGAGGGACGGTAAATAATTCACCCCTCCACTTT; CDR3: CASSSGGTVNNSPLHF
D: TRBD1; V: TRBV30; J: TRBJ2-6; size: -; DNA: TGTGCCTGGAGTCGTGGGGGACAGGGGGCGTCCGGGGCCAACGTCCTGACTTTC; CDR3: CAWSRGGQGASGANVLTF
D: TRBD1; V: TRBV6-5; J: TRBJ1-1; size: -; DNA: TGTGCCAGCAGGGGCCAGGGGGCGGGAGAAGCTTTCTTT; CDR3: CASRGQGAGEAFF
D: -; V: TRBV6-5; J: TRBJ2-1; size: -; DNA: TGTGCCAGCAGTTACGTCAATACAGGGGGGGGTGAGCAGTTCTTC; CDR3: CASSYVNTGGGEQFF
D: TRBD1; V: TRBV28; J: TRBJ1-2; size: once; DNA: TGTGCCAGCAGTTTGACCGGGACAGCCAACTATGGCTACACCTTC; CDR3: CASSLTGTANYGYTF
D: TRBD1; V: TRBV24-1; J: TRBJ2-3; size: -; DNA: TGTGCCACCAGTGAGGGACAGGGCAAGATAGATACGCAGTATTTT; CDR3: CATSEGQGKIDTQYF
D: TRBD2; V: TRBV6-4; J: TRBJ2-1; size: -; DNA: TGTGCCAGCTCAGTGCGGGAGGGCAATGAGCAGTTCTTC; CDR3: CASSVREGNEQFF
D: -; V: TRBV4-3; J: TRBJ1-1; size: -; DNA: TGCGCCAGCAGCCAAGAATGGGGGCGGGACACTGAAGCTTTCTTT; CDR3: CASSQEWGRDTEAFF
D: TRBD2; V: TRBV7-6; J: TRBJ2-3; size: -; DNA: TGTGCCAGCAGCCCCTTAGCGGGAGGGCTCTCAGATACGCAGTATTTT; CDR3: CASSPLAGGLSDTQYF
D: TRBD1; V: TRBV24-1; J: TRBJ1-2; size: -; DNA: TGTGCCACCAGTGATGGGCCAGGGGGGAACTATGGCTACACCTTC; CDR3: CATSDGPGGNYGYTF
D: -; V: TRBV6-6; J: TRBJ1-6; size: -; DNA: TGTGCCAGCAGTTACCCGGATTCACCCCTCCACTTT; CDR3: CASSYPDSPLHF
D: TRBD1; V: TRBV10-3; J: TRBJ1-5; size: -; DNA: TGTGCCATCAGTGGCGGACAGGGGGACAATCAGCCCCAGCATTTT; CDR3: CAISGGQGDNQPQHF
D: TRBD1; V: TRBV28; J: TRBJ1-2; size: -; DNA: TGTGCCAGCAGACCCGGACAGGGGTATGGCTACACCTTC; CDR3: CASRPGQGYGYTF
D: TRBD1; V: TRBV6-5; J: TRBJ1-5; size: -; DNA: TGTGCCAGCAGTCCAACGACAGGGGTCAATCAGCCCCAGCATTTT; CDR3: CASSPTTGVNQPQHF
D: TRBD1; V: TRBV7-8; J: TRBJ2-1; size: -; DNA: TGTGCCAGCAGCTTAGGTCGGACAGGGGGATGGAATGAGCAGTTCTTC; CDR3: CASSLGRTGGWNEQFF
D: -; V: TRBV28; J: TRBJ1-1; size: -; DNA: TGTGCCAGCATCTGGGGCAGATTGAACACTGAAGCTTTCTTT; CDR3: CASIWGRLNTEAFF
D: TRBD1; V: TRBV28; J: TRBJ1-2; size: -; DNA: TGTGCCAGCAGTTTAATTCGGGGACAGAGCTATGGCTACACCTTC; CDR3: CASSLIRGQSYGYTF
D: TRBD1; V: TRBV19; J: TRBJ1-1; size: few; DNA: TGTGCCAGTAGTGGCACAGGGGCGAACACTGAAGCTTTCTTT; CDR3: CASSGTGANTEAFF
D: -; V: TRBV12-3/TRBV12-4; J: TRBJ2-2; size: once; DNA: TGTGCCAGCAGGCTATACAACACCGGGGAGCTGTTTTTT; CDR3: CASRLYNTGELFF
D: TRBD1; V: TRBV4-3; J: TRBJ1-6; size: -; DNA: TGCGCCAGCAGCCAAGATTCGGACAGGTCAGGATCACCCCTCCACTTT; CDR3: CASSQDSDRSGSPLHF
D: -; V: TRBV4-3; J: TRBJ1-3; size: once; DNA: TGCGCCAGCAGCCAAGAGGCGGACTCTGGAAACACCATATATTTT; CDR3: CASSQEADSGNTIYF
D: TRBD1; V: TRBV29-1; J: TRBJ2-7; size: -; DNA: TGCAGCGTTGTGGCAGGGGGCTCCTACGAGCAGTACTTC; CDR3: CSVVAGGSYEQYF
D: TRBD1; V: TRBV6-1; J: TRBJ1-5; size: once; DNA: TGTGCCAGCAGTGAGGGCAGGGGGTCGGAGCCCCAGCATTTT; CDR3: CASSEGRGSEPQHF
D: TRBD2; V: TRBV3-1/TRBV3-2; J: TRBJ2-7; size: -; DNA: TGTGCCAGCAGCCAAGTGTTTCCGGCGGCGGGAGTCTCCTACGAGCAGTACTTC; CDR3: CASSQVFPAAGVSYEQYF
D: -; V: TRBV12-3/TRBV12-4; J: TRBJ2-1; size: -; DNA: TGTGCCAGCAGCAGGTACAATGAGCAGTTCTTC; CDR3: CASSRYNEQFF
D: -; V: TRBV30; J: TRBJ1-5; size: -; DNA: TGTGCCTGGAGTCCTCCCGGGACTCAGAATCAGCCCCAGCATTTT; CDR3: CAWSPPGTQNQPQHF
D: -; V: TRBV14; J: TRBJ2-5; size: -; DNA: TGTGCCAGCAGCCAAGAAGGCAGGGGATTGGAGACCCAGTACTTC; CDR3: CASSQEGRGLETQYF
D: -; V: TRBV6-4; J: TRBJ2-5; size: -; DNA: TGTGCCAGCAGTCAAGCGGTGGGGGAGACCCAGTACTTC; CDR3: CASSQAVGETQYF
D: -; V: TRBV30; J: TRBJ1-2; size: -; DNA: TGTGCCTGGAGCGCACCTGGGGAAGGGGGCTATGGCTACACCTTC; CDR3: CAWSAPGEGGYGYTF
D: TRBD1; V: TRBV30; J: TRBJ2-7; size: once; DNA: TGTGCCTCCCGGGCGGGGACAGGGGGCAGTGAGCAGTACTTC; CDR3: CASRAGTGGSEQYF
D: TRBD1; V: TRBV6-5; J: TRBJ1-5; size: -; DNA: TGTGCCAGCAGCCGGACAGGCTCCAATCAGCCCCAGCATTTT; CDR3: CASSRTGSNQPQHF
D: TRBD1; V: TRBV5-1; J: TRBJ2-3; size: -; DNA: TGCGCCAGCAGCTCCGGGACAGGGGCAGATACGCAGTATTTT; CDR3: CASSSGTGADTQYF
D: -; V: TRBV5-1; J: TRBJ1-3; size: once; DNA: TGCGCCAGCAGCTCGGGATCATTAGGCGGAAACACCATATATTTT; CDR3: CASSSGSLGGNTIYF
D: -; V: TRBV19; J: TRBJ2-6; size: -; DNA: TGTGCCAGTAGTCGGGTGGGGGGAGTCTCTGGGGCCAACGTCCTGACTTTC; CDR3: CASSRVGGVSGANVLTF
D: -; V: TRBV15; J: TRBJ2-7; size: -; DNA: TGTGCCACCAGCGTTACTCGGCAGGGGTCCTCCTACGAGCAGTACTTC; CDR3: CATSVTRQGSSYEQYF
D: -; V: TRBV20-1; J: TRBJ1-1; size: -; DNA: TGCAGTGCCGCGCGCACTGAAGCTTTCTTT; CDR3: CSAARTEAFF
D: -; V: TRBV5-4; J: TRBJ2-1; size: once; DNA: TGTGCCAGCAGCTTGGACAGGGCTATCTACAATGAGCAGTTCTTC; CDR3: CASSLDRAIYNEQFF
D: -; V: TRBV7-2; J: TRBJ1-2; size: -; DNA: TGTGCCAGCAGCACCGGGGGGGGGAGCGGCTACACCTTC; CDR3: CASSTGGGSGYTF
D: -; V: TRBV10-3; J: TRBJ2-1; size: -; DNA: TGTGCCATCAGTGAGGACAGGCGAGAGCAGTTCTTC; CDR3: CAISEDRREQFF
D: TRBD1; V: TRBV7-2; J: TRBJ1-4; size: -; DNA: TGTGCCAGCAGCTTAGCTGGGACAGCAGATGAAAAACTGTTTTTT; CDR3: CASSLAGTADEKLFF
D: TRBD1; V: TRBV7-9; J: TRBJ1-1; size: -; DNA: TGTGCCAGCAGCTTACGACAGGGGGCAACTGAAGCTTTCTTT; CDR3: CASSLRQGATEAFF
D: TRBD1; V: TRBV7-8; J: TRBJ2-2; size: -; DNA: TGTGCCAGCAGCTTAGCGTGGGCAGGGGGCAACACCGGGGAGCTGTTTTTT; CDR3: CASSLAWAGGNTGELFF
D: TRBD2; V: TRBV7-8; J: TRBJ2-7; size: -; DNA: TGTGCCAGCAGCTTAGGAACTAGCGGGGGCGGCTACGAGCAGTACTTC; CDR3: CASSLGTSGGGYEQYF
D: TRBD1; V: TRBV11-1; J: TRBJ1-2; size: -; DNA: TGTGCCAGCAGCGCCCGGGGACAGCCCTATGGCTACACCTTC; CDR3: CASSARGQPYGYTF
D: TRBD2; V: TRBV6-6; J: TRBJ2-1; size: -; DNA: TGTGCCAGCAGTCCACCCCCTGGGGCGGGAGGGCCGGGGAATGAGCAGTTCTTC; CDR3: CASSPPPGAGGPGNEQFF
D: -; V: TRBV20-1; J: TRBJ1-5; size: -; DNA: TGCAGTGCTAGTGTGGGAGATAGCAATCAGCCCCAGCATTTT; CDR3: CSASVGDSNQPQHF
D: -; V: TRBV5-1; J: TRBJ1-1; size: -; DNA: TGCGCCAGCAGCTTGATGGGCAGATCGAACACTGAAGCTTTCTTT; CDR3: CASSLMGRSNTEAFF
D: -; V: TRBV6-5; J: TRBJ1-2; size: few; DNA: TGTGCCAGCAGTACCGGTGGGCGTCGTGCCACTGGCTACACCTTC; CDR3: CASSTGGRRATGYTF
D: TRBD2; V: TRBV10-3; J: TRBJ2-5; size: -; DNA: TGTGCCATCAGTGACGTACTAGCGGGAGGGATCCAAGAGACCCAGTACTTC; CDR3: CAISDVLAGGIQETQYF
D: TRBD1; V: TRBV7-2; J: TRBJ1-2; size: -; DNA: TGTGCCAGCAGCTTCGGACAGGGTTATGGCTACACCTTC; CDR3: CASSFGQGYGYTF